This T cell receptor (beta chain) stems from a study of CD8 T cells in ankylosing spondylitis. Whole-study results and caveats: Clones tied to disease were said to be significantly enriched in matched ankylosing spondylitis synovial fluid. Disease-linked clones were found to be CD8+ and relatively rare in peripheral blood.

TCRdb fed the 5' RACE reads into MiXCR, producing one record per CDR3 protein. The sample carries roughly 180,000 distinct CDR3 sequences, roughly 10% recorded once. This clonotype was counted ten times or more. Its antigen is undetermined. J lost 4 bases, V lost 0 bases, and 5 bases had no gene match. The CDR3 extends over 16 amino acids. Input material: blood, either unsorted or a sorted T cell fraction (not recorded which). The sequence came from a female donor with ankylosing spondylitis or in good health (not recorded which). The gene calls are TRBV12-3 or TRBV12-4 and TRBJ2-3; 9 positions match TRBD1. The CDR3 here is CASSLARGQGPDTQYF. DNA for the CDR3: TGTGCCAGCAGTTTAGCGCGGGGACAGGGACCAGATACGCAGTATTTT.